The present TCR beta chain was sequenced within a study of T cell responses to AZD1222 COVID-19 vaccine. Sequencing was performed with immunoSEQ multiplex PCR; in TCRdb, only in-frame clones are kept and a portion is missing. The data show roughly 160,000 clones, 85% to 95% seen once. Comment on this clone: Its antigen remains unknown.

General study results and limits: Unmutated regions of variants are reportedly targeted by nearly half of spike-specific TCRs.

V was trimmed by 7 bases and J by 3 bases, leaving 8 bases between them. This CDR3 region has 13 residues. Per the germline V gene, CDR1 is KGHDR and CDR2 is SFDVKD. The chain employs TRBV24-1 and TRBJ2-2; D is possibly TRBD1 (5 bases). The receptor was isolated from an adult in good health. Sequenced here: peripheral blood, sampled on day 0 of AZD1222 vaccination. CDR3 region: CATRQAYTGELFF. In DNA, the CDR3 is TGTGCCACCAGACAGGCTTACACCGGGGAGCTGTTTTTT.